One and the same sample provided the 10 T cell receptor beta chains below, sequenced in a study of blood T cell repertoires in COVID-19. Profiled with immunoSEQ multiplex PCR; TCRdb holds only in-frame clones, not every one. The sample holds roughly 100,000 clones, around 82% seen once. What was sequenced was peripheral blood. The source is a human donor in a cohort sampled during active or convalescent COVID-19.

J is TRBJ2-5 and V is TRBV7-9; 11 bases are a match to TRBD2. Germline V CDR1 and CDR2: SEHNR, FQNEAQ (reference sequence). This CDR3 has 15 amino acids. V was clipped by 3 bases and J by 5 bases; unmatched bases: 5. CDR3 nucleotides: TGTGCCAGCAGCTTGCTAGCGGGGGGTGTTGAGACCCAGTACTTC. It specifies CASSLLAGGVETQYF.

This clone has only a few counts. This chain links TRBV4-2 with TRBJ1-5, with 8 bases fitting TRBD1. The CDR3 has 16 residues. The V and J ends lost 4 bases and 7 bases, in that order; junction bases with no gene match: 12. Germline loops: CDR1 LGHNA, CDR2 YNFKEQ. The CDR3 region has the DNA TGTGCCAGCAGCCTAAACCTTGGACAGGGTAACCAGCCCCAGCATTTT. It encodes CASSLNLGQGNQPQHF.

This sequence joins TRBV5-4 and TRBJ1-2; a possible D gene is TRBD1 (6 bases). CDR3 length: 13 amino acids. Trimming took off 0 bases at V and 9 bases at J, with 12 bases between the two ends. CDR1 SGHNT and CDR2 YYREEE come from the germline V gene (reference sequence). The CDR3 region is CASSLEGVGRYTF. The CDR3 DNA reads as TGTGCCAGCAGCTTGGAGGGGGTAGGTCGCTACACCTTC.

The V gene is TRBV5-1, the J gene TRBJ1-1, with D unresolved. V was cut by 0 bases and J by 11 bases, with 11 bases left in between. This CDR3 comprises 12 residues. Per the germline V gene, CDR1 is SGHRS and CDR2 is YFSETQ. The CDR3 DNA reads as TGCGCCAGCAGCTTGGGTACGGGTGGGGCTTTCTTT. It encodes CASSLGTGGAFF.

CDR3 protein: CASSLVQGRGYTF. The CDR3 region has the DNA TGTGCCAGCTCCCTTGTCCAGGGCCGGGGCTACACCTTC. The chain couples TRBV6-5 to TRBJ1-2, with D tentatively TRBD1 (5 bases). This CDR3 comprises 13 residues. Germline assignment: CDR1 MNHEY and CDR2 SVGAGI. V lost 8 bases and J lost 8, with 18 bases in between.

The chain employs TRBV6-2 or TRBV6-3 and TRBJ1-5; tentatively, D is TRBD1 (5 bases). The CDR3 loop spans 14 amino acids. Germline V gives CDR1 MNHEY, CDR2 SVGEGT. Trimming removed 0 bases at V and 4 bases at J, with 7 bases between. Here the CDR3 reads CASSYSPGNQPQHF. The CDR3 coding sequence is TGTGCCAGCAGTTACTCTCCAGGGAATCAGCCCCAGCATTTT.

The rearrangement joins TRBV28 to TRBJ1-5, with 7 bases identical to TRBD1. CDR1 and CDR2 from the germline V gene are MDHEN and SYDVKM. The CDR3 length is 16 residues. Unmatched junction bases numbered 9, after V lost 6 bases and J lost 1 base. The chain's CDR3 is CASRHLRGRSNQPQHF. DNA of the CDR3: TGTGCCAGCAGACACCTGAGGGGGCGAAGCAATCAGCCCCAGCATTTT.

This clone was seen just once. This chain joins TRBV18 and TRBJ1-1, with unresolved D. The V gene's germline CDR1 is KGHSH and CDR2 LQKENI. V lost 2 bases and J lost 2, with 6 bases in between. This CDR3 comprises 13 residues. This chain's CDR3 is CASSPSHNTEAFF. Written as DNA, the CDR3 is TGTGCCAGCTCACCAAGCCACAACACTGAAGCTTTCTTT.

The chain carries TRBV3-1 (or the pseudogene TRBV3-2) and TRBJ2-7; D is ambiguous. Trimming cost V 5 bases and J 7 bases, with 9 bases left between them. There are 11 residues in the CDR3. Germline CDR1 is LGHDT and CDR2 is YNNKEL (reference sequence). CDR3 nucleotide sequence: TGTGCCAGCAGCTTGGGCCAAGAGCAGTACTTC. Protein: CASSLGQEQYF.

Written as DNA, the CDR3 is TGCGCCAGCAGCTCGAGGGAGATTTATGGCTACACCTTC. The encoded protein is CASSSREIYGYTF. The rearrangement links TRBV5-1 to TRBJ1-2; unclear D gene. CDR1 and CDR2 from the germline V gene are SGHRS and YFSETQ. V shed 3 bases and J shed 5 bases, with 11 bases lying between them. The CDR3 runs 13 residues. The full variable domain, completed using reference TRBV5-1 and TRBJ1-2, is KAGVTQTPRYLIKTRGQQVTLSCSPISGHRSVSWYQQTPGQGLQFLFEYFSETQRNKGNFPGRFSGRQFSNSRSEMNVSTLELGDSALYLCASSSREIYGYTFGSGTRLTVV.